The 16 T cell receptor beta chains given below trace back to one sample, sequenced in a study of post-analysis software for immune sequencing data. Study-wide results and limits: Five TRBV segments, including TRBV5-6, TRBV5-1 and TRBV20-1, were more frequent in patients than controls.

These receptors' antigens are unknown. The authors incorporated unique molecular identifiers into the TCR beta cDNA libraries. TCRdb re-analysed the PCR reads in MiXCR, keeping a single row per CDR3 protein. The data contain roughly 200,000 distinct CDR3 sequences, over 25% of them seen just once; the ten biggest clones take up 3% to 4%. The sequencing sample was made of blood. These receptor sequences come from a girl aged 2-17 years with multiple sclerosis.

This clonotype has only a few counts. This chain uses TRBV5-1 with TRBJ2-1; D call uncertain. The CDR3 contains 13 residues. V shed 7 bases and J shed 4 bases, with 12 bases lying between them. Germline values: CDR1 SGHRS, CDR2 YFSETQ. The CDR3 reads CASGVDGYNEQFF. CDR3 nucleotides: TGCGCCAGCGGAGTAGACGGGTACAATGAGCAGTTCTTC.

The chain links TRBV7-3 to TRBJ2-4; 11 bases are shared with TRBD1. The J call may not be correct, given that the DNA end is closer to TRBJ2-7. The CDR3 is 15 amino acids. The germline V gene encodes CDR1 SGHTA and CDR2 FQGTGA. CDR3 DNA sequence: TGTGCCAGCAGCTTAGGACAGGGGGCCCCCTACGAGCAGTACTTC. It is translated as CASSLGQGAPYEQYF.

In this sample, this clonotype turned up a few times. The chain is built from TRBV6-5 and TRBJ2-3; a weak D match, TRBD1 (6 bases). This CDR3 region has 13 residues. V shed 8 bases and J shed 4 bases, with 13 bases lying between them. Germline-derived CDR1 and CDR2 are MNHEY and SVGAGI. The CDR3 coding sequence is TGTGCCAGCCAGGGGACGGGCCCAGATACGCAGTATTTT. Its translation is CASQGTGPDTQYF.

This clonotype occurred a few times. V and J are TRBV5-1 and TRBJ1-1, with a tentative D call TRBD1 (5 bases). Germline V gene sequence: CDR1 SGHRS, CDR2 YFSETQ. CDR3 length equals 15 residues. With 6 bases removed from V and 2 bases from J, the gap between germline ends came to 17 bases. CDR3 bases: TGCGCCAGCAACGACCCGGGACGAGCAAACACTGAAGCTTTCTTT. This encodes CASNDPGRANTEAFF.

The chain combines TRBV28 with TRBJ2-3, with 9 bases fitting TRBD2. CDR3 length: 16 residues. The germline V gene encodes CDR1 MDHEN and CDR2 SYDVKM. The junction had 9 bases not matched to a gene; V was cut back by 6 bases and J by 2 bases. In DNA, the CDR3 is TGTGCCAGCAGCCAACGAGGGACTAGCTTCACAGATACGCAGTATTTT. Translated: CASSQRGTSFTDTQYF.

A note on this clonotype: A much larger clone is a single base away; this may be a read error. The chain uses TRBV12-3 or TRBV12-4 and TRBJ2-1, with no clear D. The CDR3 spans 14 residues. The CDR3, as DNA: TGTGCCAGCAGTTCGACTGTTACCTACAATGAGCGGTTCTTC. Its protein product is CASSSTVTYNERFF.

As concerns this clonotype: Being one base from a much bigger clone, this may be a read error. The genes are TRBV28 and TRBJ2-5, with 9 bases aligning to TRBD1. The CDR3 has 15 residues. Looked up from germline, CDR1 is MDHEN and CDR2 is SYDVKM. CDR3: CASRLFRDREEAQYF. The DNA for the CDR3 is TGTGCCAGCAGACTTTTCCGGGACAGGGAAGAGGCCCAGTACTTC.

This clonotype appeared many times. V and J are TRBV7-9 and TRBJ2-3, with unresolved D. V was pared by 2 bases and J by 5 bases, with 8 bases between. Germline loops: CDR1 SEHNR, CDR2 FQNEAQ (reference sequence). The length of the CDR3 is 13 residues. The CDR3 spells CASSLPNLDTQYF. CDR3 nucleotide sequence: TGTGCCAGCAGCTTACCGAACCTAGATACGCAGTATTTT.

This chain connects TRBV5-1 to TRBJ1-6, with 9 bases matching TRBD1. J was trimmed by 10 bases and V by 1 base; bases with no gene match: 6. The germline CDR1 and CDR2 sequences are SGHRS and YFSETQ. This CDR3 contains 15 residues. The chain's CDR3 is CASSLYRGLGSPLHF. The CDR3 DNA reads as TGCGCCAGCAGCTTGTACAGGGGGCTAGGATCACCCCTCCACTTT.

This clonotype has more than one count but fewer than ten. The chain combines TRBV20-1 with TRBJ1-1; 9 bases line up with TRBD1. This CDR3 region has 14 residues. V was clipped by 5 bases and J by 0 bases; unmatched bases: 4. Germline assignment: CDR1 DFQATT and CDR2 SNEGSKA (reference sequence). CDR3 amino acids: CSAGGQGLNTEAFF. In nucleotides, the CDR3 is TGCAGTGCTGGGGGACAGGGCTTGAACACTGAAGCTTTCTTT.

Comments on this clonotype: One end of the junction is discordant with germline, which a read error may explain. Written as DNA, the CDR3 is TGTGCTAGCAGCTTAGTTGGCGGGGAAGGAGATACGCAGTATTTT. Its protein product is CASSLVGGEGDTQYF. The chain joins TRBV7-7 to TRBJ2-3, with D tentatively TRBD2 (6 bases). The CDR3 is 15 residues long. Germline V lookup: CDR1 SSHAT, CDR2 FNYEAQ (reference sequence).

This clonotype was counted ten times or more. V gene TRBV7-2 combines with J gene TRBJ2-3, with 11 bases lining up with TRBD2. The CDR3 sequence is 16 residues long. Germline CDR1 reads SGHTA; CDR2 reads FQGNSA. Trimming cost V 6 bases and J 2 bases; bases outside gene matches: 7. The CDR3 nucleotides are TGTGCCAGCAGGCCGCCTAGCGGGGGGCCCACAGATACGCAGTATTTT. It specifies CASRPPSGGPTDTQYF.

This clonotype has just one count. A much larger clone differs from this one at a single base, so this may be a read error. The J gene is TRBJ1-2, the V gene TRBV7-9; perhaps TRBD1 as D (6 bases). The CDR3 has 14 amino acids. The V end lost 5 bases, the J end lost 6 bases, and 16 bases lay between the germline ends. From germline, CDR1 is SEHNR and CDR2 FQNEAQ (reference sequence). The CDR3 reads CASSPGTQNHGYTF. The DNA of the CDR3 is TGTGCCAGCAGCCCGGGGACACAGAACCATGGCTACACCTTC.

In nucleotides, the CDR3 is TGCAGTGCTAGTTTCGGCATCCAGCCCCAGCATTTT. Translating it yields CSASFGIQPQHF. The V and J genes are TRBV20-1 and TRBJ1-5, with D uncertain. CDR1 is DFQATT, CDR2 SNEGSKA, per germline (reference sequence). This CDR3 contains 12 residues. Trimming removed 3 bases from V and 7 bases from J, with 10 bases in between.

This clonotype was seen repeatedly, ten times or more. This chain uses TRBV12-3 or TRBV12-4 with TRBJ2-7, with 9 bases matching TRBD2. V shed 1 base and J 7 bases; nucleotides not matched to a gene: 8. The CDR3 extends over 15 amino acids. The CDR3 DNA reads as TGTGCCAGCAGTTTAGGGGTAGCGGGAGAAAGGGAGCAGTACTTC. It is translated as CASSLGVAGEREQYF.

This clonotype was found many times. This chain connects TRBV6-5 to TRBJ2-7, with 7 nucleotides matching TRBD1. The V segment lost 2 bases and the J segment 3 bases; nucleotides outside the gene matches: 1. The V gene's germline CDR1 is MNHEY and CDR2 SVGAGI. The CDR3 consists of 13 residues. The CDR3 sequence: CASSYRQGYEQYF. Here the CDR3 DNA reads TGTGCCAGCAGTTACAGACAGGGCTACGAGCAGTACTTC.